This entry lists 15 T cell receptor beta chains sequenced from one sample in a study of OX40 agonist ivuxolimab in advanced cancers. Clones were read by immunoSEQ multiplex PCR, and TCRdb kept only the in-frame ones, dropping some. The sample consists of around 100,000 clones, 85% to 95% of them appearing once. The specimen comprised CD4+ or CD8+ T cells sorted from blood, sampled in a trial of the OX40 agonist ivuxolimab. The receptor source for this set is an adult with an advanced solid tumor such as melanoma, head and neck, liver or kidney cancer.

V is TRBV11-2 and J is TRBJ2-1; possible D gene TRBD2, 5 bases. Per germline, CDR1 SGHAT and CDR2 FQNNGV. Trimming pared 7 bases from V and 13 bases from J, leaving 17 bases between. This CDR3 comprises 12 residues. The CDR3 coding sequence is TGTGCCAGCAACCAGGAGGCTCTAGCCCAGTTCTTC. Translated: CASNQEALAQFF.

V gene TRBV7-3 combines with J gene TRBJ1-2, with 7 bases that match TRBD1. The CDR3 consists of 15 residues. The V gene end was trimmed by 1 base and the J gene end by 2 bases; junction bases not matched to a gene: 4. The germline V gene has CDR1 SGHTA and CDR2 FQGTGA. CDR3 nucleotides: TGTGCCAGCAGCTTAAGTGGGGACAGAAACTATGGCTACACCTTC. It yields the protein CASSLSGDRNYGYTF.

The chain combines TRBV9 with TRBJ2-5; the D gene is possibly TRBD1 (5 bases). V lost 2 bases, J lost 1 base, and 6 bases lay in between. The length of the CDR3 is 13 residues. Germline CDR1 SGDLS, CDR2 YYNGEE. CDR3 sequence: CASSVDTQETQYF. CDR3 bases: TGTGCCAGCAGCGTGGACACCCAAGAGACCCAGTACTTC. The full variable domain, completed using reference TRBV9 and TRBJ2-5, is DSGVTQTPKHLITATGQRVTLRCSPRSGDLSVYWYQQSLDQGLQFLIQYYNGEERAKGNILERFSAQQFPDLHSELNLSSLELGDSALYFCASSVDTQETQYFGPGTRLLVL.

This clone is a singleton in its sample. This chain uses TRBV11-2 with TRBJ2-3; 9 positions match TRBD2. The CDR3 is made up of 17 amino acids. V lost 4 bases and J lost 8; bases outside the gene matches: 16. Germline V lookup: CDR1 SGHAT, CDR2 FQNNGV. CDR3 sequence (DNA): TGTGCCAGCAGCTCTCTAGTGGGTAGCGGGAGTGGAGGTACGCAGTATTTT. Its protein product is CASSSLVGSGSGGTQYF.

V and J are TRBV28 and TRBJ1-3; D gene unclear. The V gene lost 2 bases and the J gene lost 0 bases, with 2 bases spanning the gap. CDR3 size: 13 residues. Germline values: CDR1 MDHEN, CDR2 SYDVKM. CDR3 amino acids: CASSLSSGNTIYF. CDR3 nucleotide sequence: TGTGCCAGCAGTTTAAGCTCTGGAAACACCATATATTTT. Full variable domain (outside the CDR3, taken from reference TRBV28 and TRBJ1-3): DVKVTQSSRYLVKRTGEKVFLECVQDMDHENMFWYRQDPGLGLRLIYFSYDVKMKEKGDIPEGYSVSREKKERFSLILESASTNQTSMYLCASSLSSGNTIYFGEGSWLTVV.

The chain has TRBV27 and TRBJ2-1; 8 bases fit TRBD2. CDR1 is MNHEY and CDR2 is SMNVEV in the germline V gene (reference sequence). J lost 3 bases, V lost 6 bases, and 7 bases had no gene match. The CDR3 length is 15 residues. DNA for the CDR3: TGTGCCAGCAGAACCGGACTAGCCGACTACAATGAGCAGTTCTTC. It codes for CASRTGLADYNEQFF.

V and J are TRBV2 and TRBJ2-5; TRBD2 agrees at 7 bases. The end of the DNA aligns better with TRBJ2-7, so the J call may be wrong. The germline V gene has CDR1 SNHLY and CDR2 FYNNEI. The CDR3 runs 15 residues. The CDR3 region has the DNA TGTGCCAGCAGTGGGCGGTCTAGCGGTTCTTCCGAGCAGTACTTC. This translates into CASSGRSSGSSEQYF.

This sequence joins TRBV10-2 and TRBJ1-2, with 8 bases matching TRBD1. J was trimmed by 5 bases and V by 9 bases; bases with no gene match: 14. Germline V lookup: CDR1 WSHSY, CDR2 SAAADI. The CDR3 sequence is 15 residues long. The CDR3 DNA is TGCGCCAGTCAAGACAGGGGTTTTAGCCTATATGGCTACACCTTC. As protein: CASQDRGFSLYGYTF.

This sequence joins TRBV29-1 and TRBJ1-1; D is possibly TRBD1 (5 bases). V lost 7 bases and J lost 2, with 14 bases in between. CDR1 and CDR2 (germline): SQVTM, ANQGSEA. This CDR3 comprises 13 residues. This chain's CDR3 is CSANSRGNTEAFF. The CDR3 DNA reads TGCAGCGCCAATAGTAGGGGAAACACTGAAGCTTTCTTT.

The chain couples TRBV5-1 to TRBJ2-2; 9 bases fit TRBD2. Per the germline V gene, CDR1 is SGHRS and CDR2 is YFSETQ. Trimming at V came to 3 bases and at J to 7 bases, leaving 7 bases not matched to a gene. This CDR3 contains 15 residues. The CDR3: CASSSVAGAGGELFF. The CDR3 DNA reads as TGCGCCAGCAGCTCGGTAGCGGGAGCAGGCGGGGAGCTGTTTTTT.

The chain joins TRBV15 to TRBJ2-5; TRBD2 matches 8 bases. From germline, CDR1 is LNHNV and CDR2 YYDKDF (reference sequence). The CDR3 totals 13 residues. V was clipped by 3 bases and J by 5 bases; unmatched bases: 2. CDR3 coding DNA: TGTGCCACCAGCAGGGGCGGGAGGGAGACCCAGTACTTC. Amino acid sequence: CATSRGGRETQYF.

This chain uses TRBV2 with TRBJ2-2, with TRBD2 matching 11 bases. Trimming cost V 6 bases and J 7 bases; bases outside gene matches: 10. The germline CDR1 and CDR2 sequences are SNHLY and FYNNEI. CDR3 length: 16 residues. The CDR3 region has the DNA TGTGCCAGCAGACCCACTAGCGGGAGACGGAGCGGGGAGCTGTTTTTT. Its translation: CASRPTSGRRSGELFF.

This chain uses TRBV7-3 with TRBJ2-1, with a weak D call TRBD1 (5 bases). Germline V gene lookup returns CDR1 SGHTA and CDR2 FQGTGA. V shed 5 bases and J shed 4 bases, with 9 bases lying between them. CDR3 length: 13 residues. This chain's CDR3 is CASSNTGYNEQFF. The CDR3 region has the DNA TGTGCCAGCAGCAATACAGGTTACAATGAGCAGTTCTTC.

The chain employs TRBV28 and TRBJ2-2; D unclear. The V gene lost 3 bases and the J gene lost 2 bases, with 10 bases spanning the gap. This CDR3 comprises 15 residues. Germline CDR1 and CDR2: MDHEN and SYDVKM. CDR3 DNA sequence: TGTGCCAGCAGTTTTAGAAGCACAAACACCGGGGAGCTGTTTTTT. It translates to CASSFRSTNTGELFF.

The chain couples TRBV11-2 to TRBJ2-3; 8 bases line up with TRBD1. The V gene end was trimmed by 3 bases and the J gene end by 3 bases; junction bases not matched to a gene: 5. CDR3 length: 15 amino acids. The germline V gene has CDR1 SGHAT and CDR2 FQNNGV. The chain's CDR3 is CASSFRDRRTDTQYF. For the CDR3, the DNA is TGTGCCAGCAGCTTCCGGGACAGGAGGACAGATACGCAGTATTTT.